The next 32 T cell receptor beta chains were all read from a single sample in a study of OX40 agonist ivuxolimab in advanced cancers. Measured with immunoSEQ multiplex PCR; TCRdb has only the in-frame clones, and not every one. The data hold tens of thousands of clones, with approximately 90% observed a single time. The sequencing used CD4+ or CD8+ T cells sorted from blood, collected in a trial of the OX40 agonist ivuxolimab. The receptors derive from an adult with an advanced solid tumor such as melanoma, head and neck, liver or kidney cancer.

The chain carries TRBV13 and TRBJ2-7, with D maybe TRBD1 (6 bases). V was shortened by 6 bases and J by 0 bases, with 18 bases between the two germline ends. Germline V gives CDR1 PRHDT, CDR2 FYEKMQ (reference sequence). The CDR3 runs to 16 residues. The CDR3 loop reads CASSTLDSPTSYEQYF. In DNA form, the CDR3 reads TGTGCCAGCAGTACCTTGGACAGCCCGACCTCCTACGAGCAGTACTTC.

J is TRBJ2-1 and V is TRBV5-3; no clear D gene. TRBV5-3 belongs to the ORF category, with a function that is uncertain. CDR3 length equals 15 residues. V shed 0 bases and J shed 2 bases, with 9 bases lying between them. The CDR3 nucleotides are TGTGCCAGAAGCTTGGCGGTAGCACCCTACAATGAGCAGTTCTTC. The encoded protein is CARSLAVAPYNEQFF.

This clone has just one count. V is TRBV7-9 and J is TRBJ2-7; D may correspond to TRBD1 or TRBD2 (5 bases each). Deletions cut 5 bases from V and 2 bases from J, with 10 bases between. The CDR3 runs 13 residues. CDR1 is SEHNR, CDR2 FQNEAQ, per germline (reference sequence). CDR3 DNA: TGTGCCAGCAGCCGGGACGGAACCTACGAGCAGTACTTC. As protein: CASSRDGTYEQYF.

V is TRBV7-9 and J is TRBJ1-5; no clear D gene. The V and J ends lost 3 bases and 0 bases respectively, with 12 bases between them. CDR1 and CDR2 (germline): SEHNR, FQNEAQ (reference sequence). This CDR3 comprises 16 residues. CDR3 residues: CASSLEEAGSNQPQHF. CDR3 coding DNA: TGTGCCAGCAGCTTGGAAGAGGCTGGTAGCAATCAGCCCCAGCATTTT.

This clone occurred once. This chain connects TRBV7-8 to TRBJ2-5, with D perhaps matching TRBD2 (5 bases). The V gene's germline CDR1 is SGHVS and CDR2 FQNEAQ. This CDR3 is built from 18 residues. V was shortened by 0 bases and J by 4 bases, with 21 bases between the two germline ends. The CDR3 DNA reads as TGTGCCAGCAGCTTAGCGCGCGAGGGAACCCCGGGTGGAGAGACCCAGTACTTC. Encoded protein: CASSLAREGTPGGETQYF.

The chain uses TRBV30 and TRBJ2-1, with 9 nucleotides matching TRBD2. Germline V gives CDR1 GTSNPN, CDR2 SVGIG (reference sequence). V gave up 3 bases and J gave up 6 bases; unmatched junction bases: 12. This CDR3 is built from 16 residues. The CDR3 loop reads CAWRPISGRDRNEQFF. The CDR3 region has the DNA TGTGCCTGGAGACCGATTAGCGGGAGAGACCGCAATGAGCAGTTCTTC.

As DNA, the CDR3 is TGTGCCAGCAGCTTAGCGGGTGCAAACAATGAGCAGTTCTTC. It yields the protein CASSLAGANNEQFF. The rearrangement joins TRBV7-8 to TRBJ2-1; no definite D call. Germline CDR1 SGHVS, CDR2 FQNEAQ. Trimming shortened V by 0 bases and J by 5 bases, and 8 bases separated the two germline ends. This CDR3 is built from 14 residues.

To note about this clone: Other DNA sequences of this sample code for an identical CDR3. The rearrangement uses TRBV18 and TRBJ1-2; TRBD1 agrees at 9 bases. The CDR3 is made up of 14 amino acids. Germline V CDR1 and CDR2: KGHSH, LQKENI. The J segment lost 2 bases and the V segment lost 6 bases, leaving 4 bases of the junction unmatched. CDR3 amino acids: CASSPGQGNYGYTF. The CDR3 DNA reads as TGTGCCAGCTCTCCTGGACAGGGGAACTATGGCTACACCTTC. Using reference TRBV18 and TRBJ1-2 for the parts outside the CDR3, the full variable domain is NAGVMQNPRHLVRRRGQEARLRCSPMKGHSHVYWYRQLPEEGLKFMVYLQKENIIDESGMPKERFSAEFPKEGPSILRIQQVVRGDSAAYFCASSPGQGNYGYTFGSGTRLTVV.

The chain combines TRBV29-1 with TRBJ1-1; 7 bases are a match to TRBD1. Trimming cost V 6 bases and J 6 bases; bases outside gene matches: 10. Germline V gene data show CDR1 as SQVTM and CDR2 as ANQGSEA. CDR3 length: 13 amino acids. CDR3 region: CSVGGQERAEAFF. The CDR3 DNA reads TGCAGCGTGGGTGGACAGGAAAGGGCTGAAGCTTTCTTT.

The chain recombines TRBV28 with TRBJ2-7; 8 positions agree with TRBD1. The CDR3 is made up of 16 amino acids. Germline V gene lookup returns CDR1 MDHEN and CDR2 SYDVKM. The J segment lost 4 bases and the V segment lost 10 bases, leaving 18 bases of the junction unmatched. In DNA, the CDR3 is TGTGCCACCTTCCCTCGACAGGGGCCCCTCGGGTACGAGCAGTACTTC. Its protein product is CATFPRQGPLGYEQYF.

This chain joins TRBV27 and TRBJ2-5; tentatively, D is TRBD1 or TRBD2 (7 bases each). The end of the DNA fits TRBJ2-7 better, so the J call may be wrong. Germline V gene data show CDR1 as MNHEY and CDR2 as SMNVEV (reference sequence). This CDR3 region has 14 residues. CDR3 DNA: TGTGCCAGCAGTTTTTCAGGGGGGGCCTACGAGCAGTACTTC. This codes for CASSFSGGAYEQYF.

The chain carries TRBV4-1 and TRBJ1-3; TRBD1 matches at 7 bases. This CDR3 contains 16 residues. Per germline, CDR1 MGHRA and CDR2 YSYEKL. V was clipped by 2 bases and J by 3 bases; unmatched bases: 7. The CDR3 nucleotides are TGCGCCAGCAGCCAACCAGGGACAGCCAGTGGAAACACCATATATTTT. Its translation: CASSQPGTASGNTIYF.

The chain is built from TRBV11-2 and TRBJ1-2; 11 bases line up with TRBD1. V was clipped by 5 bases and J by 7 bases; unmatched bases: 12. Germline assignment: CDR1 SGHAT and CDR2 FQNNGV. The CDR3 has 16 residues. The CDR3 protein is CASSLRTGGTLGGYTF. The CDR3 DNA follows: TGTGCCAGCAGCCTACGGACAGGGGGCACACTAGGTGGCTACACCTTC. Supplemented by reference TRBV11-2 and TRBJ1-2, the full variable domain reads EAGVAQSPRYKIIEKRQSVAFWCNPISGHATLYWYQQILGQGPKLLIQFQNNGVVDDSQLPKDRFSAERLKGVDSTLKIQPAKLEDSAVYLCASSLRTGGTLGGYTFGSGTRLTVV.

V and J are TRBV2 and TRBJ1-4; perhaps TRBD1 as D (5 bases). The CDR3 runs 16 residues. The ends were cut back, 6 bases at V and 4 bases at J, with 18 bases in the middle. Germline-derived CDR1 and CDR2 are SNHLY and FYNNEI. The CDR3 spells CASSPTPWGYNEKLFF. The CDR3 nucleotides read TGTGCCAGCAGCCCGACCCCGTGGGGGTATAATGAAAAACTGTTTTTT.

The chain carries TRBV7-2 and TRBJ1-5, with D maybe TRBD1 (6 bases). The germline V and J ends were trimmed by 2 bases and 4 bases, with 12 bases remaining between them. Per the germline V gene, CDR1 is SGHTA and CDR2 is FQGNSA. This CDR3 has 15 amino acids. CDR3: CASSLQGTLNQPQHF. The DNA for the CDR3 is TGTGCCAGCAGCTTACAGGGGACCTTGAATCAGCCCCAGCATTTT.

The genes are TRBV5-1 and TRBJ1-1, with 7 positions matching TRBD1. The length of the CDR3 is 14 residues. V lost 7 bases to trimming and J lost 1 base; unmatched junction nucleotides: 7. Germline CDR1 reads SGHRS; CDR2 reads YFSETQ. CDR3 nucleotides: TGCGCCAGCTACCCAGGGGGGGCGAACACTGAAGCTTTCTTT. This sequence encodes CASYPGGANTEAFF.

CDR3 nucleotide sequence: TGTGCCAGTAGTTCGTCCCAGGGAAACGAGCAGTACTTC. It translates to CASSSSQGNEQYF. The V call is TRBV19, the J call TRBJ2-7; D possibly corresponds to TRBD1 (5 bases). Per germline, CDR1 LNHDA and CDR2 SQIVND (reference sequence). The CDR3 consists of 13 residues. V was cut by 5 bases and J by 5 bases, with 13 bases left in between.

The genes are TRBV4-1 and TRBJ2-1; D is unclear. This CDR3 contains 16 residues. The V gene lost 0 bases and the J gene lost 2 bases, with 11 bases spanning the gap. Germline CDR1 MGHRA, CDR2 YSYEKL. The CDR3 protein is CASSQEVRLAYNEQFF. The DNA of the CDR3 is TGCGCCAGCAGCCAAGAGGTTCGTTTGGCCTACAATGAGCAGTTCTTC.

CDR3 nucleotide sequence: TGTGCCAGCAGGCGCCCGGGGGGTGAGCAGTTCTTC. Amino acid sequence: CASRRPGGEQFF. The chain couples TRBV6-5 to TRBJ2-1; 7 positions match TRBD2. Germline values: CDR1 MNHEY, CDR2 SVGAGI. Trimming at V came to 6 bases and at J to 9 bases, leaving 5 bases not matched to a gene. The CDR3 is 12 amino acids.

V is TRBV28 and J is TRBJ2-2; unclear D gene. V was clipped by 5 bases and J by 0 bases, with 7 bases between them. The CDR3 extends over 14 amino acids. The V gene's germline CDR1 is MDHEN and CDR2 SYDVKM. The CDR3 is CASSPLANTGELFF. DNA of the CDR3: TGTGCCAGCAGTCCCCTAGCGAACACCGGGGAGCTGTTTTTT.

This clone is a singleton in its sample. The CDR3 here is CASRIDLSAGELFF. The CDR3, as DNA: TGTGCCAGCAGAATAGACTTGTCGGCGGGGGAGCTGTTTTTT. The chain joins TRBV28 to TRBJ2-2; D unclear. In germline, CDR1 is MDHEN, CDR2 SYDVKM. This CDR3 region has 14 residues. V dropped 6 bases and J dropped 8 bases, with 16 bases sitting between them.

V and J are TRBV5-1 and TRBJ2-7, with TRBD1 matching 9 bases. The V gene's germline CDR1 is SGHRS and CDR2 YFSETQ. This CDR3 contains 14 residues. Trimming cost V 4 bases and J 2 bases; bases outside gene matches: 4. Here the CDR3 reads CASSRQGVPYEQYF. For the CDR3, the DNA is TGCGCCAGCAGCAGACAGGGGGTACCCTACGAGCAGTACTTC.

V and J are TRBV10-3 and TRBJ2-7; D remains unclear. The ends were cut back, 4 bases at V and 7 bases at J, with 11 bases in the middle. Germline values: CDR1 ENHRY, CDR2 SYGVKD. CDR3 length equals 12 residues. The CDR3 region has the DNA TGTGCCATCAGTGGGGCGACCGGGGAGCAGTACTTC. It encodes CAISGATGEQYF.

The rearrangement links TRBV7-8 to TRBJ2-5, with TRBD2 matching over 7 bases. With V trimmed by 4 bases and J by 5 bases, 13 bases remained unmatched. Germline CDR1 reads SGHVS; CDR2 reads FQNEAQ. There are 16 residues in the CDR3. CDR3 residues: CASSSRGTVLRETQYF. In DNA form, the CDR3 reads TGTGCCAGCAGCTCGCGGGGGACTGTCCTTCGGGAGACCCAGTACTTC.

This chain uses TRBV6-5 with TRBJ2-2; 8 bases map to TRBD2. Germline CDR1 MNHEY, CDR2 SVGAGI. CDR3 length equals 15 residues. With V trimmed by 8 bases and J by 6 bases, 11 bases remained unmatched. This chain's CDR3 is CASSSYSGTSGELFF. The CDR3 DNA is TGTGCCAGCTCATCCTATAGCGGGACTTCCGGGGAGCTGTTTTTT.

The rearrangement links TRBV12-5 to TRBJ2-5; TRBD2 matches at 9 bases. This CDR3 has 15 amino acids. V lost 7 bases to trimming and J lost 3 bases; unmatched junction nucleotides: 9. Looked up from germline, CDR1 is LGHNT and CDR2 is FRNRAP. The CDR3 sequence: CASALRSSGKETQYF. The CDR3 DNA reads as TGTGCTAGTGCCTTGAGGTCTAGCGGGAAAGAGACCCAGTACTTC.

The rearrangement uses TRBV7-3 and TRBJ2-1, with D possibly matching TRBD1 (6 bases). The CDR3 length is 15 residues. Trimming pared 5 bases from V and 0 bases from J, leaving 11 bases between. Germline values: CDR1 SGHTA, CDR2 FQGTGA. The CDR3 region is CASSPVGGSYNEQFF. DNA for the CDR3: TGTGCCAGCAGCCCCGTAGGGGGCTCCTACAATGAGCAGTTCTTC.

The chain employs TRBV6-1 and TRBJ2-7; 9 nucleotides align to TRBD1. This CDR3 has 15 residues. Germline V gene lookup returns CDR1 MNHNS and CDR2 SASEGT. J was trimmed by 4 bases and V by 5 bases; bases with no gene match: 9. The CDR3: CASSIYRDRVYEQYF. The CDR3 DNA reads as TGTGCCAGCAGTATCTACCGGGACAGGGTTTACGAGCAGTACTTC.

The rearrangement uses TRBV6-6 and TRBJ2-1, with 9 bases lining up with TRBD2. Per germline, CDR1 MNHNY and CDR2 SVGAGI (reference sequence). V lost 1 base, J lost 8 bases, and 3 bases stayed unmatched. This CDR3 has 14 residues. The CDR3 DNA follows: TGTGCCAGCAGTTACTGGCGGGAGGGGCATGAGCAGTTCTTC. Residues: CASSYWREGHEQFF.

This chain uses TRBV15 with TRBJ1-1; D is unresolved. Germline-derived CDR1 and CDR2 are LNHNV and YYDKDF (reference sequence). V shed 4 bases and J shed 4 bases, with 13 bases lying between them. The CDR3 runs 14 residues. CDR3 sequence: CATSMRPEGTEAFF. Written as DNA, the CDR3 is TGTGCCACCAGCATGCGGCCTGAGGGCACTGAAGCTTTCTTT.

This clone was found once. This chain connects TRBV13 to TRBJ2-5; D gene ambiguous. TRBJ2-7 matches the DNA end more closely, so the J call is doubtful. This CDR3 is built from 13 residues. From germline, CDR1 is PRHDT and CDR2 FYEKMQ (reference sequence). CDR3 in DNA: TGTGCCAGCAGCTTAGACAGTTCCTACGAGCAGTACTTC. Protein sequence: CASSLDSSYEQYF.

The V and J genes are TRBV25-1 and TRBJ1-3; D is possibly TRBD1 (5 bases). V gave up 1 base and J gave up 2 bases, with 9 bases separating them. CDR3 length: 15 amino acids. Germline V gene sequence: CDR1 MGHDK, CDR2 SYGVNS. Here the CDR3 reads CASSEFGGAGNTIYF. In nucleotides, the CDR3 is TGTGCCAGCAGTGAATTTGGGGGTGCTGGAAACACCATATATTTT.